The T cell receptor (beta chain) described here comes from a study of cytomegalovirus exposure and HLA in healthy donors. The wider study: A data release that came early held around 85 million unique TCRs from HLA-typed donors. Most donors, about 77% of over 300 genotyped, fell in the Caucasian-associated ancestry cluster.

This PCR relied on a set of 60 Vbeta primers and 13 Jbeta primers. Only in-frame clones appear in the TCRdb table, and some are missing; sequencing was by immunoSEQ multiplex PCR. The sample contains about 130,000 clones, about 80% of which appear only once. This CDR3 region has 14 residues. J was trimmed by 4 bases and V by 4 bases; bases with no gene match: 3. Germline CDR1 reads SGHRS; CDR2 reads YFSETQ. The chain is built from TRBV5-1 and TRBJ2-7; 12 nucleotides line up with TRBD2. Sequenced material: PBMCs. This TCR derives from a human donor in good health. The CDR3 spells CASSVGTSGYEQYF. In nucleotides, the CDR3 is TGCGCCAGCAGCGTGGGGACTAGCGGGTACGAGCAGTACTTC.